These 26 T cell receptor beta chains were all obtained from the same sample, sequenced in a study of T cell changes during pregnancy in multiple sclerosis. The repertoire was sequenced with immunoSEQ multiplex PCR; TCRdb's copy has only in-frame clones and lacks some. The sample carries roughly 66,000 clones, about 92% recorded once. Material: peripheral blood, obtained in the first trimester of pregnancy. All receptors derive from a female donor with multiple sclerosis, enrolled in a pregnancy study.

Only one count was recorded for this clone. Sequence at one end of the junction differs from germline and may be a read error. The V call is TRBV20-1, the J call TRBJ2-5; D is possibly TRBD1 (5 bases). CDR3 length: 11 amino acids. CDR1 and CDR2 from the germline V gene are DFQATT and SNEGSKA (reference sequence). The chain's CDR3 is CSARQGLISNF. CDR3 sequence (DNA): TGCAGTGCTAGGCAGGGCCTAATCTCGAACTTC.

The chain employs TRBV27 and TRBJ2-7, with TRBD2 matching over 9 bases. Looked up from germline, CDR1 is MNHEY and CDR2 is SMNVEV (reference sequence). The V segment lost 3 bases and the J segment 7 bases; nucleotides outside the gene matches: 7. This CDR3 contains 14 residues. CDR3 loop: CASSFSGRGGEQYF. In nucleotides, the CDR3 is TGTGCCAGCAGTTTTAGCGGGAGAGGGGGGGAGCAGTACTTC.

The gene calls are TRBV7-9 and TRBJ2-7, with D hard to call. Trimming took 5 bases from V and 3 from J, leaving 8 bases between them. This CDR3 is built from 12 residues. CDR1 and CDR2 (germline): SEHNR, FQNEAQ (reference sequence). CDR3: CASSQRVYEQYF. CDR3 in DNA: TGTGCCAGCAGCCAAAGAGTCTACGAGCAGTACTTC.

The chain is built from TRBV30 and TRBJ2-3; 8 bases align to TRBD2. The germline V gene encodes CDR1 GTSNPN and CDR2 SVGIG (reference sequence). CDR3 length: 15 amino acids. The J segment lost 2 bases and the V segment lost 4 bases, leaving 8 bases of the junction unmatched. CDR3 sequence: CAWTPTGGITDTQYF. The CDR3 DNA follows: TGTGCCTGGACTCCAACGGGGGGGATCACAGATACGCAGTATTTT.

This sequence joins TRBV9 and TRBJ2-3; 11 nucleotides agree with TRBD2. The CDR3 is 17 amino acids. V lost 4 bases to trimming and J lost 0 bases; unmatched junction nucleotides: 7. Germline-derived CDR1 and CDR2 are SGDLS and YYNGEE. The CDR3 DNA is TGTGCCAGCAGCTTAGCGGGAGGGAGCCCTAGCACAGATACGCAGTATTTT. Translating it yields CASSLAGGSPSTDTQYF.

With regard to this clone: Compared with germline, one end of the junction differs, possibly owing to a read error. The chain recombines TRBV30 with TRBJ2-1; maybe TRBD2 (6 bases). Germline-derived CDR1 and CDR2 are GTSNPN and SVGIG (reference sequence). The CDR3 contains 14 residues. CDR3 nucleotide sequence: TGTGCCTGGGAAAGGACTAAAAGCTACGATGAGCAGTTCTTC. Residues: CAWERTKSYDEQFF. The variable domain in full, with the rest retrieved from reference TRBV30 and TRBJ2-1, is SQTIHQWPATLVQPVGSPLSLECTVEGTSNPNLYWYRQAAGRGLQLLFYSVGIGQISSEVPQNLSASRPQDRQFILSSKKLLLSDSGFYLCAWERTKSYDEQFFGPGTRLTVL.

The rearrangement links TRBV5-1 to TRBJ2-7, with 7 bases that match TRBD2. CDR3 length: 15 amino acids. V shed 2 bases, J shed 2 bases, and the junction held 7 bases outside the gene matches. Germline V gives CDR1 SGHRS, CDR2 YFSETQ. The CDR3, as DNA: TGCGCCAGCAGCTTTTATAGCGGGCCGGCCTACGAGCAGTACTTC. This translates into CASSFYSGPAYEQYF. Complete variable domain (other parts from reference TRBV5-1 and TRBJ2-7): KAGVTQTPRYLIKTRGQQVTLSCSPISGHRSVSWYQQTPGQGLQFLFEYFSETQRNKGNFPGRFSGRQFSNSRSEMNVSTLELGDSALYLCASSFYSGPAYEQYFGPGTRLTVT.

In DNA form, the CDR3 reads TGTGCCAGCAAACCGGGACAGATGAACACTGAAGCTTTCTTT. This codes for CASKPGQMNTEAFF. J is TRBJ1-1 and V is TRBV6-1; 7 bases match TRBD1. V shed 7 bases, J shed 0 bases, and the junction held 5 bases outside the gene matches. The length of the CDR3 is 14 residues. Germline loops: CDR1 MNHNS, CDR2 SASEGT.

This sequence joins TRBV28 and TRBJ2-1; D uncertain. V was trimmed by 2 bases and J by 6 bases, leaving 8 bases between them. Germline V CDR1 and CDR2: MDHEN, SYDVKM. This CDR3 is built from 13 residues. In DNA form, the CDR3 reads TGTGCCAGCAGTTTACGACTTCGCAATGAGCAGTTCTTC. Translation gives CASSLRLRNEQFF.

J is TRBJ2-7 and V is TRBV28, with D maybe TRBD2 (6 bases). Trimming cost V 5 bases and J 6 bases, with 17 bases left between them. The CDR3 extends over 14 amino acids. The germline V gene encodes CDR1 MDHEN and CDR2 SYDVKM. The CDR3 sequence: CASSQKTRRGEQYF. The CDR3 DNA reads TGTGCCAGCAGTCAAAAAACAAGGAGGGGCGAGCAGTACTTC. Combining the CDR3 with reference TRBV28 and TRBJ2-7 gives the whole variable domain DVKVTQSSRYLVKRTGEKVFLECVQDMDHENMFWYRQDPGLGLRLIYFSYDVKMKEKGDIPEGYSVSREKKERFSLILESASTNQTSMYLCASSQKTRRGEQYFGPGTRLTVT.

CDR3 sequence: CASSEKGLAGGEQYF. The CDR3 nucleotides read TGTGCCAGCAGTGAAAAAGGTCTAGCGGGAGGAGAGCAGTACTTC. The chain recombines TRBV6-1 with TRBJ2-7; TRBD2 aligns across 11 bases. Germline V gene lookup returns CDR1 MNHNS and CDR2 SASEGT. V lost 2 bases and J lost 7; bases outside the gene matches: 7. The CDR3 spans 15 residues.

The chain is built from TRBV19 and TRBJ2-2; TRBD2 matches 9 bases. Trimming removed 10 bases from V and 4 bases from J; junction bases left unmatched: 7. The germline CDR1 and CDR2 sequences are LNHDA and SQIVND (reference sequence). The CDR3 covers 14 residues. CDR3 in amino acids: CATGLARSTGELFF. CDR3 DNA sequence: TGTGCCACCGGACTAGCGAGATCCACCGGGGAGCTGTTTTTT.

The rearrangement joins TRBV14 to TRBJ2-2; 7 bases line up with TRBD2. CDR1 SGHDN and CDR2 FVKESK come from the germline V gene. The CDR3 spans 14 residues. V dropped 4 bases and J dropped 9; count of bases not matched to a gene: 8. The DNA for the CDR3 is TGTGCCAGCAGCCCGGGAGGCATTCCGAGGGAGCTGTTTTTT. It specifies CASSPGGIPRELFF.

The J gene is TRBJ2-1, the V gene TRBV6-5; 12 bases align to TRBD2. The V gene's germline CDR1 is MNHEY and CDR2 SVGAGI. The CDR3 spans 15 residues. V gave up 6 bases and J gave up 3 bases; unmatched junction bases: 3. CDR3 DNA: TGTGCCAGCAGGGCGGGACTAGCGGGCTACAATGAGCAGTTCTTC. This translates into CASRAGLAGYNEQFF.

The chain combines TRBV11-2 with TRBJ2-1; TRBD2 matches 8 bases. The junction had 12 bases not matched to a gene; V was cut back by 1 base and J by 4 bases. The CDR3 covers 18 residues. Germline values: CDR1 SGHAT, CDR2 FQNNGV. The CDR3 nucleotides are TGTGCCAGCAGCTTAGGGATCTCGAGACTAGCGCCATACAATGAGCAGTTCTTC. Translating gives CASSLGISRLAPYNEQFF. Full variable domain (remainder filled in from reference TRBV11-2 and TRBJ2-1): EAGVAQSPRYKIIEKRQSVAFWCNPISGHATLYWYQQILGQGPKLLIQFQNNGVVDDSQLPKDRFSAERLKGVDSTLKIQPAKLEDSAVYLCASSLGISRLAPYNEQFFGPGTRLTVL.

This chain connects TRBV27 to TRBJ1-2, with a weak D call TRBD1 (5 bases). Trimming removed 5 bases from V and 6 bases from J, with 16 bases in between. The CDR3 runs to 14 residues. CDR1 is MNHEY, CDR2 SMNVEV, per germline (reference sequence). The CDR3 loop is CASSAGSYIHGYTF. The DNA for the CDR3 is TGTGCCAGCAGTGCAGGGTCCTACATTCATGGCTACACCTTC.

J is TRBJ1-1 and V is TRBV7-3, with a possible D match to TRBD1 (6 bases). V was shortened by 2 bases and J by 3 bases, with 16 bases between the two germline ends. Germline V CDR1 and CDR2: SGHTA, FQGTGA. This CDR3 is built from 16 residues. CDR3 protein: CASSLFPLDRDTEAFF. CDR3 in DNA: TGTGCCAGCAGCTTATTTCCGTTGGACAGAGACACTGAAGCTTTCTTT.

The chain links TRBV11-2 to TRBJ1-4; 7 bases match TRBD1. The J segment lost 8 bases and the V segment lost 5 bases, leaving 14 bases of the junction unmatched. CDR3 length: 16 amino acids. Looked up from germline, CDR1 is SGHAT and CDR2 is FQNNGV. As DNA, the CDR3 is TGTGCCAGCAGCGGAAACAGGGGAGGTAATGACGAAAAACTGTTTTTT. Amino acids: CASSGNRGGNDEKLFF.

The rearrangement uses TRBV9 and TRBJ2-3; 10 nucleotides align to TRBD2. Unmatched junction bases numbered 6, after V lost 4 bases and J lost 1 base. This CDR3 comprises 16 residues. Germline values: CDR1 SGDLS, CDR2 YYNGEE. Here the CDR3 DNA reads TGTGCCAGCAGCTCTCGGACTAGCGGAGGCACAGATACGCAGTATTTT. Translated: CASSSRTSGGTDTQYF.

V and J are TRBV7-9 and TRBJ2-7; D is possibly TRBD2 (6 bases). V lost 0 bases and J lost 6, with 12 bases in between. Germline V lookup: CDR1 SEHNR, CDR2 FQNEAQ (reference sequence). The CDR3 loop spans 14 amino acids. The CDR3 region is CASSLAAGPAEQYF. The CDR3 nucleotides read TGTGCCAGCAGCTTAGCAGCGGGTCCCGCCGAGCAGTACTTC.

This clone was counted once. The chain combines TRBV4-3 with TRBJ2-1, with a possible D match to TRBD2 (5 bases). This CDR3 comprises 14 residues. Between the trimmed V and J ends, which lost 5 bases and 4 bases, there was a span of 12 bases. Germline V gene sequence: CDR1 LGHNA, CDR2 YSLEER. The CDR3 bases are TGCGCCAGCAGCGAGGGCGGACCTTACAATGAGCAGTTCTTC. It translates to CASSEGGPYNEQFF.

The chain joins TRBV4-2 to TRBJ2-7; D is uncertain. V dropped 1 base and J dropped 3 bases, with 13 bases sitting between them. CDR3 length equals 15 residues. Per the germline V gene, CDR1 is LGHNA and CDR2 is YNFKEQ. The CDR3 coding sequence is TGTGCCAGCAGCCAAGCTCCCCGTAGCCTCTACGAGCAGTACTTC. Its protein is CASSQAPRSLYEQYF.

This sequence joins TRBV6-1 and TRBJ1-2; the D is unclear. V gave up 8 bases and J gave up 3 bases, with 4 bases separating them. From germline, CDR1 is MNHNS and CDR2 SASEGT. The CDR3 covers 10 residues. CDR3: CASSDYGYTF. For the CDR3, the DNA is TGTGCCAGCTCGGACTATGGCTACACCTTC.

This clone turned up a few times. J is TRBJ1-4 and V is TRBV9; D may be TRBD1 (6 bases). The germline CDR1 and CDR2 sequences are SGDLS and YYNGEE. Deletions cut 3 bases from V and 5 bases from J, with 17 bases between. The CDR3 has 16 amino acids. CDR3 in DNA: TGTGCCAGCAGCGCTCTGGACAGTGGAGGCAATGAAAAACTGTTTTTT. Its translation: CASSALDSGGNEKLFF. Full variable domain (missing parts from reference TRBV9 and TRBJ1-4): DSGVTQTPKHLITATGQRVTLRCSPRSGDLSVYWYQQSLDQGLQFLIQYYNGEERAKGNILERFSAQQFPDLHSELNLSSLELGDSALYFCASSALDSGGNEKLFFGSGTQLSVL.

The CDR3 coding sequence is TGTGCCAGCAGCCCCGGGACAGGAAACGAGCAGTACTTC. Protein sequence: CASSPGTGNEQYF. The chain is built from TRBV9 and TRBJ2-7; 8 bases line up with TRBD1. Trimming at V came to 4 bases and at J to 5 bases, leaving 5 bases not matched to a gene. CDR3 size: 13 residues. The germline V gene encodes CDR1 SGDLS and CDR2 YYNGEE.

With respect to this clone: The identical CDR3 is also encoded by other nucleotide sequences in the sample. The V gene is TRBV29-1, the J gene TRBJ2-3; tentatively, D is TRBD1 (5 bases). The CDR3 contains 12 residues. CDR1 SQVTM and CDR2 ANQGSEA come from the germline V gene. The V and J ends lost 3 bases and 3 bases respectively, with 7 bases between them. The CDR3 reads CSVDAGTDTQYF. The CDR3 DNA reads TGCAGCGTTGATGCAGGGACAGATACGCAGTATTTT.